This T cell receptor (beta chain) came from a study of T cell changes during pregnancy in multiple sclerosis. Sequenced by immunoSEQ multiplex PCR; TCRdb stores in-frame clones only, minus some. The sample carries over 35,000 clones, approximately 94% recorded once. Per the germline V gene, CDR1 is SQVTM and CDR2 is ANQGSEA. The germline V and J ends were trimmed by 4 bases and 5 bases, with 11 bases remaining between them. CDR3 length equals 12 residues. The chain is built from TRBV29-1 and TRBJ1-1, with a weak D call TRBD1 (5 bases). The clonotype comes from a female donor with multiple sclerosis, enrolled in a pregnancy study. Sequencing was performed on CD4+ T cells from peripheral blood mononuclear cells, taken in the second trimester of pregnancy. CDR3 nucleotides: TGCAGCGTTGCTAAGGGGTGGACTGAAGCTTTCTTT. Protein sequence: CSVAKGWTEAFF.